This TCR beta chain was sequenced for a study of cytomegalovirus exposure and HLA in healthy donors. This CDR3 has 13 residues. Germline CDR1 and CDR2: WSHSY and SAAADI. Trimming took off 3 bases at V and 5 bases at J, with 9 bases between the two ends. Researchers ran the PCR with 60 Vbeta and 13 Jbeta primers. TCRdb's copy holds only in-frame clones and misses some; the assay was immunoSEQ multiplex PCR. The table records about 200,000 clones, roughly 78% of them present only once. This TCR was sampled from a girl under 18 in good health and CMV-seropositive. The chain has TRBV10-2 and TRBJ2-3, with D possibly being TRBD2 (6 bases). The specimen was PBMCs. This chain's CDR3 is CASSDSGVDTQYF. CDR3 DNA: TGCGCCAGCAGTGATTCGGGGGTAGATACGCAGTATTTT.